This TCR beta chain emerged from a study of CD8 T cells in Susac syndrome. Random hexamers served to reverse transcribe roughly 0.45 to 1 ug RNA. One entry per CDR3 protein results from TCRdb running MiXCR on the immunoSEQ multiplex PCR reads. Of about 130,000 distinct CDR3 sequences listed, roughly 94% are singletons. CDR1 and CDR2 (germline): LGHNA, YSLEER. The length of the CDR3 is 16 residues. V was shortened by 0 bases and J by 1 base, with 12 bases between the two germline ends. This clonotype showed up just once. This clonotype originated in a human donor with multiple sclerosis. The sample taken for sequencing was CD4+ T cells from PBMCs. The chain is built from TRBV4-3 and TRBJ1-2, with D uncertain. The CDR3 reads CASSQDRDGDNYGYTF. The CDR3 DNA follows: TGCGCCAGCAGCCAAGATAGGGATGGAGATAACTATGGCTACACCTTC.